A single T cell receptor beta chain is shown here with its context. The sample originates from a study of blood T cell repertoires in COVID-19. Background on the study: Sites across the United States, Italy and Spain contributed samples from acute and convalescent COVID-19.

Using immunoSEQ multiplex PCR, the repertoire was profiled, and TCRdb retains in-frame clones only, with some absent. This sample has about 250,000 clones, with about nine tenths found just once. Trimming stripped 1 base from V and 1 base from J, with 11 bases between. This CDR3 has 16 residues. Looked up from germline, CDR1 is MGHRA and CDR2 is YSYEKL. The chain joins TRBV4-1 to TRBJ1-5; no firm D call. The sequenced material came from PBMCs or T cells enriched from blood (not recorded which). This receptor was identified in a woman aged 25 to 39 with acute COVID-19. This CDR3 is CASSQASRVSNQPQHF. The CDR3 nucleotides are TGCGCCAGCAGCCAAGCTTCTCGGGTCAGCAATCAGCCCCAGCATTTT.